These 8 T cell receptor beta chains were all obtained from the same sample, sequenced in a study of cytomegalovirus exposure and HLA in healthy donors. 60 Vbeta and 13 Jbeta primers were used in PCR. Data came from immunoSEQ multiplex PCR; TCRdb stores just in-frame clones and leaves some out. The table has about 130,000 clones, about 70% seen once. Sequenced input: PBMCs. The receptors come from a woman in her thirties or forties in good health and CMV-seropositive.

The chain carries TRBV2 and TRBJ2-7; 14 bases are a match to TRBD2. The J segment lost 7 bases and the V segment lost 3 bases, leaving 23 bases of the junction unmatched. CDR3 length: 21 residues. CDR1 is SNHLY, CDR2 FYNNEI, per germline. CDR3 protein: CASSDDGVFWRTSGRPGEQYF. DNA of the CDR3: TGTGCCAGCAGTGACGACGGAGTATTCTGGAGGACTAGCGGGAGGCCGGGTGAGCAGTACTTC.

This clone came up a few times. This chain connects TRBV5-4 to TRBJ2-1; TRBD2 aligns across 10 bases. The germline V gene has CDR1 SGHNT and CDR2 YYREEE (reference sequence). V was clipped by 0 bases and J by 5 bases; unmatched bases: 8. The length of the CDR3 is 17 residues. The CDR3 is CASSLGLSSGGNNEQFF. CDR3 bases: TGTGCCAGCAGCTTGGGTTTGTCTAGCGGGGGAAACAATGAGCAGTTCTTC.

This clone was counted only a few times. The chain links TRBV2 to TRBJ2-2, with 13 bases aligning to TRBD2. Per germline, CDR1 SNHLY and CDR2 FYNNEI. The V gene end was trimmed by 6 bases and the J gene end by 4 bases; junction bases not matched to a gene: 14. The CDR3 runs 19 residues. The CDR3 spells CASSGDRTSGGRITGELFF. The CDR3 DNA reads TGTGCCAGCAGCGGGGACAGGACTAGCGGGGGCCGAATCACCGGGGAGCTGTTTTTT. Together with reference TRBV2 and TRBJ2-2, the CDR3 gives the full variable domain: EPEVTQTPSHQVTQMGQEVILRCVPISNHLYFYWYRQILGQKVEFLVSFYNNEISEKSEIFDDQFSVERPDGSNFTLKIRSTKLEDSAMYFCASSGDRTSGGRITGELFFGEGSRLTVL.

The J gene is TRBJ2-1, the V gene TRBV28, with D tentatively TRBD1 (5 bases). Germline assignment: CDR1 MDHEN and CDR2 SYDVKM. The CDR3 length is 15 residues. V dropped 3 bases and J dropped 3 bases, with 12 bases sitting between them. As DNA, the CDR3 is TGTGCCAGCAGTTTTCAGGGTAGGTTCTACAATGAGCAGTTCTTC. Translating gives CASSFQGRFYNEQFF.

This chain uses TRBV4-2 with TRBJ2-1, with TRBD1 identical over 10 bases. This CDR3 has 16 amino acids. The V segment lost 2 bases and the J segment 4 bases; nucleotides outside the gene matches: 5. Germline CDR1 is LGHNA and CDR2 is YNFKEQ. The CDR3 coding sequence is TGTGCCAGCAGCCAACCCGGGACAGGGGTGTACAATGAGCAGTTCTTC. Amino acids: CASSQPGTGVYNEQFF.

This rearrangement joins TRBV10-3 to TRBJ1-5, with D uncertain. Per the germline V gene, CDR1 is ENHRY and CDR2 is SYGVKD. The CDR3 is 15 residues long. Trimming took 2 bases from V and 0 from J, leaving 8 bases between them. CDR3 sequence (DNA): TGTGCCATCAGTGAGGGGCAGTATAGCAATCAGCCCCAGCATTTT. This sequence encodes CAISEGQYSNQPQHF.

As for this clone: One end of the junction does not line up with germline, which may come from a read error. The chain links TRBV7-3 to TRBJ2-3; no clear D gene. The germline CDR1 and CDR2 sequences are SGHTA and FQGTGA. The CDR3 spans 13 residues. The CDR3 DNA reads as TGTGCCCGCAGCTTAAATCAGGTCAATACGCAGTATTTT. Residues: CARSLNQVNTQYF.

V and J are TRBV29-1 and TRBJ2-7; 9 nucleotides agree with TRBD1. Per germline, CDR1 SQVTM and CDR2 ANQGSEA. V was pared by 4 bases and J by 5 bases, with 3 bases of the junction left unmatched. The CDR3 consists of 12 residues. CDR3 residues: CSVAQGANEQYF. Here the CDR3 DNA reads TGCAGCGTTGCACAGGGGGCGAACGAGCAGTACTTC.